Shown below are 5 T cell receptor beta chains from a single sample sequenced in a study of cytomegalovirus exposure and HLA in healthy donors. The PCR contained 60 Vbeta and 13 Jbeta primers. The data were produced by immunoSEQ multiplex PCR, yet TCRdb's version contains in-frame clones alone and is incomplete. The table includes more than 90,000 clones, around 80% detected once. The sequenced material came from PBMCs. Receptor source: a woman under 30 in good health and CMV-seropositive.

This chain connects TRBV27 to TRBJ1-1, with a tentative D call TRBD1 (5 bases). Germline V lookup: CDR1 MNHEY, CDR2 SMNVEV (reference sequence). The CDR3 has 16 amino acids. V shed 0 bases and J shed 3 bases, with 14 bases lying between them. The CDR3 is CASSLSRGPKDTEAFF. CDR3 coding DNA: TGTGCCAGCAGTTTATCGCGGGGCCCTAAGGACACTGAAGCTTTCTTT.

This chain uses TRBV15 with TRBJ2-1; 13 bases are shared with TRBD2. The CDR3 has 17 residues. The V and J ends lost 0 bases and 6 bases, in that order; junction bases with no gene match: 5. Per the germline V gene, CDR1 is LNHNV and CDR2 is YYDKDF (reference sequence). CDR3 in amino acids: CATSRDPGTSGINEQFF. The DNA of the CDR3 is TGTGCCACCAGCAGAGATCCTGGGACTAGCGGGATCAATGAGCAGTTCTTC.

The table lists this clone with a few counts. The chain links TRBV25-1 to TRBJ2-5; 15 nucleotides line up with TRBD2. The CDR3 totals 14 residues. J was trimmed by 9 bases and V by 3 bases; bases with no gene match: 2. The germline V gene encodes CDR1 MGHDK and CDR2 SYGVNS. The CDR3 nucleotides read TGTGCCAGCAGTGAGCGGACTAGCGGGAGGGCCCAGTACTTC. This codes for CASSERTSGRAQYF.

The V and J genes are TRBV2 and TRBJ1-5, with D uncertain. The CDR3 consists of 13 residues. The V gene lost 6 bases and the J gene lost 6 bases, with 12 bases spanning the gap. CDR1 and CDR2 from the germline V gene are SNHLY and FYNNEI. In DNA, the CDR3 is TGTGCCAGCAGAGGTGCTGGGAGTCAGCCCCAGCATTTT. Protein product: CASRGAGSQPQHF. Full variable domain (rest looked up from reference TRBV2 and TRBJ1-5): EPEVTQTPSHQVTQMGQEVILRCVPISNHLYFYWYRQILGQKVEFLVSFYNNEISEKSEIFDDQFSVERPDGSNFTLKIRSTKLEDSAMYFCASRGAGSQPQHFGDGTRLSIL.

This clone was counted a single time. The chain couples TRBV28 to TRBJ1-5; 8 bases line up with TRBD1. V gave up 7 bases and J gave up 8 bases; unmatched junction bases: 13. Germline CDR1 is MDHEN and CDR2 is SYDVKM. The CDR3 covers 15 residues. CDR3 residues: CASTIGGQGAKPQHF. For the CDR3, the DNA is TGTGCCAGCACCATAGGGGGCCAGGGGGCGAAGCCCCAGCATTTT.